This TCR beta chain was documented in a study of cytomegalovirus exposure and HLA in healthy donors. Study-level findings and limits: A later analysis found that most CMV-associated TCR beta chains appeared HLA-restricted. It was in a later analysis that TCR association rates were seen to vary by HLA locus, highest for DRB1 and lowest for HLA-C.

PCR used 60 Vbeta primers and 13 Jbeta primers. Libraries were prepared by immunoSEQ multiplex PCR; TCRdb keeps only in-frame clonotypes and omits some of them. The profile shows about 180,000 clones, about 86% of them singletons. Regarding this clone: Its antigen is unknown.

This CDR3 is built from 15 residues. The V gene end was trimmed by 2 bases and the J gene end by 2 bases; junction bases not matched to a gene: 7. CDR1 and CDR2 from the germline V gene are SGDLS and YYNGEE. The TCR sequence derives from a woman aged 30 to 39 in good health and CMV-seronegative. The rearrangement uses TRBV9 and TRBJ2-7; the match to TRBD1 covers 7 bases. Sample: PBMCs. In DNA form, the CDR3 reads TGTGCCAGCAGCGTTTCCGGGACAGTCACCTACGAGCAGTACTTC. As protein: CASSVSGTVTYEQYF.